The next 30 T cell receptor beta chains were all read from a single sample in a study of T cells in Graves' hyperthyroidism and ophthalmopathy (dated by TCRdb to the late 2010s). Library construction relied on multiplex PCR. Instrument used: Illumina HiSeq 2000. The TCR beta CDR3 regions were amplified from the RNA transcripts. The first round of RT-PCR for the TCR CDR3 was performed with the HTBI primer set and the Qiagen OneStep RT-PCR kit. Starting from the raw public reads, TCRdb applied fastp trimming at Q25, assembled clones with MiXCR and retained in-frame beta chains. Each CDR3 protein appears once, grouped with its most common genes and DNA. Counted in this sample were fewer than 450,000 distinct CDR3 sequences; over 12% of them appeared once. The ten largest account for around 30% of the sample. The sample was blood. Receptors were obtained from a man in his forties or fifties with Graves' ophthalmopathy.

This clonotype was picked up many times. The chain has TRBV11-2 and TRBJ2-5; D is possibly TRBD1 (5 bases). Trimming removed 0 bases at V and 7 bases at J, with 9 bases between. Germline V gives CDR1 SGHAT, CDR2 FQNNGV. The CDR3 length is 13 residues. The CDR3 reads CASSLDGAGTQYF. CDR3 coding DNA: TGTGCCAGCAGCTTAGATGGGGCTGGGACCCAGTACTTC.

The CDR3 reads CAWSVPGAANQPQHF. DNA for the CDR3: TGTGCCTGGAGTGTTCCCGGTGCAGCAAATCAGCCCCAGCATTTT. V and J are TRBV30 and TRBJ1-5; D gene uncertain. Trimming took off 0 bases at V and 4 bases at J, with 13 bases between the two ends. Per the germline V gene, CDR1 is GTSNPN and CDR2 is SVGIG (reference sequence). CDR3 length: 15 amino acids.

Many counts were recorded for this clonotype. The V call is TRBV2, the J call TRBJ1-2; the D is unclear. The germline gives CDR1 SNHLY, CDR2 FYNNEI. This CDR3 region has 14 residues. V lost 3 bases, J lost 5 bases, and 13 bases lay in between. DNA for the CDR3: TGTGCCAGCAGTGACCTACTGACGATATATGGCTACACCTTC. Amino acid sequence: CASSDLLTIYGYTF.

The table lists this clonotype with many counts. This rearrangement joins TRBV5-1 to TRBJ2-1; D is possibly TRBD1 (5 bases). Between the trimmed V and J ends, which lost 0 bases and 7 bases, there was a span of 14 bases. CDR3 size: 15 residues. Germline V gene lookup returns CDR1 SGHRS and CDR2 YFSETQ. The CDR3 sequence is CASSLAQGTLNEQFF. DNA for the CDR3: TGCGCCAGCAGCTTGGCGCAGGGTACGTTGAATGAGCAGTTCTTC.

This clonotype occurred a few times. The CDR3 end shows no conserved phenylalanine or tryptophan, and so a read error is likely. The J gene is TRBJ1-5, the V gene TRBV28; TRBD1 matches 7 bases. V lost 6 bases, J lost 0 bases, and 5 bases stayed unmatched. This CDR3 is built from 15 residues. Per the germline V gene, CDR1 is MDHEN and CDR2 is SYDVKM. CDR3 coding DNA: TGTGCCAGCAGAGCCGGGACAGTTAGCAATCAGCCCCAGCATATT. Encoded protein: CASRAGTVSNQPQHI.

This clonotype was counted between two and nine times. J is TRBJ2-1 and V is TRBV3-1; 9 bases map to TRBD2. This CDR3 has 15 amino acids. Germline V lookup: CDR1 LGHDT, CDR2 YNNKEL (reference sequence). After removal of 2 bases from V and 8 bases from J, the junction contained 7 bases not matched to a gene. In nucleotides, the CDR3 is TGTGCCAGCAGCCAACGAGCGGGAGGTTTCCATGAGCAGTTCTTC. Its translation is CASSQRAGGFHEQFF.

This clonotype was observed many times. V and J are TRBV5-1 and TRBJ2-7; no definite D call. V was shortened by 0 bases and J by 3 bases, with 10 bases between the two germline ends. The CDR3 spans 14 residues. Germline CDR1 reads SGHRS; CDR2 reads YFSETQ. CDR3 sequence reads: CASSLAGASYEQYF. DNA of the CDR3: TGCGCCAGCAGCTTGGCCGGTGCGAGCTACGAGCAGTACTTC.

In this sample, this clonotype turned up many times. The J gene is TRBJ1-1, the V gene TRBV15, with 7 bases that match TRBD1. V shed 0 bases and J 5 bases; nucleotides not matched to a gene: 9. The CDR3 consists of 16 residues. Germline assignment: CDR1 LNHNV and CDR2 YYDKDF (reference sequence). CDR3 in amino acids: CATSRETPGTVTEAFF. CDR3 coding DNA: TGTGCCACCAGCAGAGAAACTCCCGGGACAGTAACTGAAGCTTTCTTT.

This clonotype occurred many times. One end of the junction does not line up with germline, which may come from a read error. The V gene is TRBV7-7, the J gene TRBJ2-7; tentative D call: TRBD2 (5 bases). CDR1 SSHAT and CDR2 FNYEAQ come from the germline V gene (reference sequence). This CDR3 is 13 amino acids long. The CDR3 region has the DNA TGTGCTAGCAGCGGTCGACCGGAGGACGAGCAGTACTTC. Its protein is CASSGRPEDEQYF.

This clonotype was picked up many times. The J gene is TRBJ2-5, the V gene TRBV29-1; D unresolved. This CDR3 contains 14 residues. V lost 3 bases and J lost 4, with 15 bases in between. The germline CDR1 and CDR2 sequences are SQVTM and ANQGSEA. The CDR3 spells CSVDAGDSRETQYF. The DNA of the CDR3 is TGCAGCGTTGATGCAGGCGACTCGAGAGAGACCCAGTACTTC.

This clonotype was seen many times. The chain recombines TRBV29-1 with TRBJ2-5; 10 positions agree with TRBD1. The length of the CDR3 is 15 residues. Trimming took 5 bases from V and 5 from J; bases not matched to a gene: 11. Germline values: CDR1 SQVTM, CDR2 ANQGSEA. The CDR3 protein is CSVPTDRGLSETQYF. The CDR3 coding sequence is TGCAGCGTTCCAACTGACAGGGGGCTATCCGAGACCCAGTACTTC.

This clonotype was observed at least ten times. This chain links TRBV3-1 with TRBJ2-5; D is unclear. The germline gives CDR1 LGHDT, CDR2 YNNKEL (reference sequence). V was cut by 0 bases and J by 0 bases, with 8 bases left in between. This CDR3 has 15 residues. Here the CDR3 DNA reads TGTGCCAGCAGCCAAGAGTTCCTCAACCAAGAGACCCAGTACTTC. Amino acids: CASSQEFLNQETQYF.

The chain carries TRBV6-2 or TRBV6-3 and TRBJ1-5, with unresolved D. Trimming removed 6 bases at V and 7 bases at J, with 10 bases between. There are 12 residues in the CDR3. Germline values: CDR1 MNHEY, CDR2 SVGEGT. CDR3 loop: CASRSINQPQHF. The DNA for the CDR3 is TGTGCCAGCAGATCCATCAACCAGCCCCAGCATTTT.

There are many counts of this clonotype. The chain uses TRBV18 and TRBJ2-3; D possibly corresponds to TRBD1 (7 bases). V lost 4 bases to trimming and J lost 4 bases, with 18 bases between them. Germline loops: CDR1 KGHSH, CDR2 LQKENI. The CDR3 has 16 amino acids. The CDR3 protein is CASSLTGGQGADTQYF. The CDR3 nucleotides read TGTGCCAGCTCACTGACAGGAGGGCAGGGGGCAGATACGCAGTATTTT.

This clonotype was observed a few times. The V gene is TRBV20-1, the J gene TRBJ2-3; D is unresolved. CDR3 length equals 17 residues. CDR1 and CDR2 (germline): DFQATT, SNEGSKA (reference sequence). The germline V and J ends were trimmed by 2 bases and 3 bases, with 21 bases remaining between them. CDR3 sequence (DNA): TGCAGTGCTAGATGGTCTTTTGCACTGGGTCTGACAGATACGCAGTATTTT. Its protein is CSARWSFALGLTDTQYF.

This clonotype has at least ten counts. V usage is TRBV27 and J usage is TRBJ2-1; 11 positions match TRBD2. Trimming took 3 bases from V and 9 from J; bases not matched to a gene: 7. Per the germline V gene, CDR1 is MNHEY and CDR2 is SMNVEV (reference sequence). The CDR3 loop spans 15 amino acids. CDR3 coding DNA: TGTGCCAGCAGTTTTAGTACTAGCGGGAGAGGTGAGCAGTTCTTC. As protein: CASSFSTSGRGEQFF.

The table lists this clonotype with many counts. CDR3 in DNA: TGTGCCAGCAGCCAAGGGGCAGGGACGGCGACCGGGGAGCTGTTTTTT. It specifies CASSQGAGTATGELFF. The chain links TRBV3-1 to TRBJ2-2, with D possibly called TRBD1 or TRBD2 (5 bases each). Germline lookup yields CDR1 LGHDT and CDR2 YNNKEL (reference sequence). This CDR3 has 16 amino acids. The ends were cut back, 1 base at V and 5 bases at J, with 14 bases in the middle. Combining the CDR3 with reference TRBV3-1 and TRBJ2-2 gives the whole variable domain DTAVSQTPKYLVTQMGNDKSIKCEQNLGHDTMYWYKQDSKKFLKIMFSYNNKELIINETVPNRFSPKSPDKAHLNLHINSLELGDSAVYFCASSQGAGTATGELFFGEGSRLTVL.

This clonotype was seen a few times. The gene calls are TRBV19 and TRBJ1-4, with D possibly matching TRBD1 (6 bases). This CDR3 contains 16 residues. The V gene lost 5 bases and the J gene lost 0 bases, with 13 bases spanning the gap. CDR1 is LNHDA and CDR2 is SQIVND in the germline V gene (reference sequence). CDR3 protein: CASSPRDKATNEKLFF. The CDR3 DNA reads TGTGCCAGTAGTCCCCGGGACAAAGCAACTAATGAAAAACTGTTTTTT.

The CDR3 loop is CASSPKGQGPYEQYF. The CDR3 DNA is TGTGCCAGCAGCCCCAAGGGACAGGGCCCCTACGAGCAGTACTTC. V and J are TRBV5-6 and TRBJ2-7, with 9 bases lining up with TRBD1. The V gene's germline CDR1 is SGHDT and CDR2 YYEEEE. V lost 4 bases to trimming and J lost 2 bases; unmatched junction nucleotides: 7. CDR3 length: 15 amino acids.

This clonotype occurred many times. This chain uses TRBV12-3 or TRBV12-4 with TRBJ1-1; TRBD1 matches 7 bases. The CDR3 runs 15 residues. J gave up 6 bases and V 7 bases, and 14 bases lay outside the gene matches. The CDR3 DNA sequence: TGTGCCAGCACCTTCTTCTTAACAGGGGAGTCTGAAGCTTTCTTT. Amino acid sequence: CASTFFLTGESEAFF.

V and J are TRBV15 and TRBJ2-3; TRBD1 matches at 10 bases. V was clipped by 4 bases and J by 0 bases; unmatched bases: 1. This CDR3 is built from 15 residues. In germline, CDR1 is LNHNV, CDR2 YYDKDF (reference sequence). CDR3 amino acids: CATSKGQGSTDTQYF. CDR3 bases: TGTGCCACCAGCAAGGGACAGGGGAGCACAGATACGCAGTATTTT.

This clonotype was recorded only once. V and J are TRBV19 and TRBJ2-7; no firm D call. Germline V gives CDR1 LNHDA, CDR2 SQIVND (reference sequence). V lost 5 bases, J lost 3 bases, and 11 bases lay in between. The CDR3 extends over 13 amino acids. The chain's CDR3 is CASSVTDDYEQYF. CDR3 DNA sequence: TGTGCCAGTAGTGTGACCGACGACTACGAGCAGTACTTC.

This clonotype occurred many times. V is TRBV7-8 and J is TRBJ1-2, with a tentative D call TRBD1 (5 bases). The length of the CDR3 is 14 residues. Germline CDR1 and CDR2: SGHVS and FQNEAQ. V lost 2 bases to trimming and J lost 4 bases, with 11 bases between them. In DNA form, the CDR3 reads TGTGCCAGCAGCTTAAGGCGGACAAGCTATGGCTACACCTTC. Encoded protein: CASSLRRTSYGYTF.

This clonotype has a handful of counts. The CDR3 nucleotides read TGTGCCAGCAGGTCGCGACTAGCGGGAATGTCTGAGCAGTTCTTC. It specifies CASRSRLAGMSEQFF. The V gene is TRBV7-2, the J gene TRBJ2-1; 11 bases line up with TRBD2. The ends lost 6 bases at V and 9 bases at J; junction bases unmatched: 10. From germline, CDR1 is SGHTA and CDR2 FQGNSA. The CDR3 spans 15 residues.

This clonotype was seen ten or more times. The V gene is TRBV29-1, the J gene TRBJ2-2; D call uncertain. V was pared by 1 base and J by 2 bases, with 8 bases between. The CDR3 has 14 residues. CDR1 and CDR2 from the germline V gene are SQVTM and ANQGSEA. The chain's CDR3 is CSVEGQLNTGELFF. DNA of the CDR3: TGCAGCGTTGAAGGGCAGCTCAACACCGGGGAGCTGTTTTTT.

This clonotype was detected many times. CDR3 in amino acids: CSARDHQGANEQFF. The CDR3 DNA sequence: TGCAGTGCTAGAGATCATCAGGGGGCCAATGAGCAGTTCTTC. The rearrangement links TRBV20-1 to TRBJ2-1, with TRBD1 identical over 8 bases. Germline trimming cut 0 bases from V and 6 bases from J; bases unmatched to any gene: 4. Germline V lookup: CDR1 DFQATT, CDR2 SNEGSKA (reference sequence). The CDR3 sequence is 14 residues long.

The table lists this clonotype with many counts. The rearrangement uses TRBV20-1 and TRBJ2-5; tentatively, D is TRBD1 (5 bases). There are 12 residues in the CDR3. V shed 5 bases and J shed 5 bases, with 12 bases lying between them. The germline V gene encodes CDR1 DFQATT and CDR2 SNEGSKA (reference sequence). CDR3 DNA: TGCAGTGCTTTCCAGGGTCGGGAGACCCAGTACTTC. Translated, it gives CSAFQGRETQYF.

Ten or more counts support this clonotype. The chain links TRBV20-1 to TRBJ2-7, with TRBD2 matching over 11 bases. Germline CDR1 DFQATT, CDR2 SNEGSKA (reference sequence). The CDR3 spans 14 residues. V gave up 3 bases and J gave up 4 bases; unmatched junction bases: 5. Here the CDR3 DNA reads TGCAGTGCTAGTCTAGCGGGAGGCAATTACGAGCAGTACTTC. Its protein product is CSASLAGGNYEQYF.

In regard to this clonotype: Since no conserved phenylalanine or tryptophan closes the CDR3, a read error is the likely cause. This chain's CDR3 is CAWTEGQGARYEQYL. Here the CDR3 DNA reads TGTGCCTGGACTGAGGGACAGGGGGCGCGATACGAGCAGTACCTC. J is TRBJ2-7 and V is TRBV30; TRBD1 agrees at 12 bases. This CDR3 is built from 15 residues. Trimming took 4 bases from V and 4 from J; bases not matched to a gene: 8. Germline-derived CDR1 and CDR2 are GTSNPN and SVGIG (reference sequence).

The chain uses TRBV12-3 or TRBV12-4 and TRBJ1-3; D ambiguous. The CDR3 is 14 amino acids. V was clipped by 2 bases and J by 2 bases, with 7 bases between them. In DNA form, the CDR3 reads TGTGCCAGCAGTTTACCCATAACTGGAAACACCATATATTTT. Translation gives CASSLPITGNTIYF.